The rows below give T cell receptor beta chains drawn from one sample of a study of OX40 agonist ivuxolimab in advanced cancers. The repertoire was sequenced with immunoSEQ multiplex PCR; TCRdb's copy has only in-frame clones and lacks some. This table has roughly 120,000 clones, less than 95% appearing once. Here the sequenced sample was CD4+ or CD8+ T cells sorted from blood, taken in a trial of the OX40 agonist ivuxolimab. Receptors originate from an adult with an advanced solid tumor such as melanoma, head and neck, liver or kidney cancer. Each CDR3 is given with its conserved first and last residue. Fields, in order: V gene, clone size, J gene, D gene, CDR3 DNA, CDR3 protein. The D gene is left open where the match is weak. For some rows the clone size is stated as once, few or many, or as a class when expanded; others skip it.

v_gene: TRBV5-1
abundance: -
j_gene: TRBJ2-5
d_gene: TRBD1
CDR3nt: TGCGCCAGCAGCTTGGAACAGGGGGGGACCCAGTACTTC
CDR3aa: CASSLEQGGTQYF

v_gene: TRBV10-3
abundance: -
j_gene: TRBJ1-5
d_gene: -
CDR3nt: TGTGCCACGAGCAGAGGAGAGAGCAATCAGCCCCAGCATTTT
CDR3aa: CATSRGESNQPQHF

v_gene: TRBV6-5
abundance: -
j_gene: TRBJ2-1
d_gene: -
CDR3nt: TGTGCCACAACCCACGGGTACAATGAGCAGTTCTTC
CDR3aa: CATTHGYNEQFF

v_gene: TRBV19
abundance: -
j_gene: TRBJ1-1
d_gene: -
CDR3nt: TGTGCCAGTAAGGGCCCAACTGAAGCTTTCTTT
CDR3aa: CASKGPTEAFF

v_gene: TRBV7-9
abundance: -
j_gene: TRBJ2-1
d_gene: TRBD2
CDR3nt: TGTGCCAGCAGCCCTCAGACTAGCTTGAATGAGCAGTTCTTC
CDR3aa: CASSPQTSLNEQFF

v_gene: TRBV7-6
abundance: -
j_gene: TRBJ1-1
d_gene: -
CDR3nt: TGTGCCAGCAGCTCCGTCTTTGTTAACACTGAAGCTTTCTTT
CDR3aa: CASSSVFVNTEAFF

v_gene: TRBV7-2
abundance: once
j_gene: TRBJ2-7
d_gene: TRBD1
CDR3nt: TGTGCCAGCAGCAGACAGGGGGTAGCCTACGAGCAGTACTTC
CDR3aa: CASSRQGVAYEQYF

v_gene: TRBV5-4
abundance: -
j_gene: TRBJ2-3
d_gene: -
CDR3nt: TGTGCCAGCAGCTTGCGCCGGGACTTAACCACAGATACGCAGTATTTT
CDR3aa: CASSLRRDLTTDTQYF

v_gene: TRBV11-1
abundance: -
j_gene: TRBJ1-1
d_gene: -
CDR3nt: TGTGCCAGCAGCTTCGGCCAGAACACTGAAGCTTTCTTT
CDR3aa: CASSFGQNTEAFF

v_gene: TRBV5-1
abundance: -
j_gene: TRBJ1-2
d_gene: TRBD1
CDR3nt: TGCGCCAGCAGCACAACCGGGACAGGCTCTAACTATGGCTACACCTTC
CDR3aa: CASSTTGTGSNYGYTF

v_gene: TRBV11-3
abundance: -
j_gene: TRBJ2-2
d_gene: -
CDR3nt: TGTGCCAGCAGCTTAGACAGGAACACCGGGGAGCTGTTTTTT
CDR3aa: CASSLDRNTGELFF

v_gene: TRBV29-1
abundance: -
j_gene: TRBJ1-1
d_gene: -
CDR3nt: TGCAGCGCTGAAAACAAGTGGGACGGACACCTTGAAGCTTTCTTT
CDR3aa: CSAENKWDGHLEAFF

v_gene: TRBV2
abundance: -
j_gene: TRBJ2-5
d_gene: -
CDR3nt: TGTGCCAGCAGTGAAGTAACTAGTGCTGAGACCCAGTACTTC
CDR3aa: CASSEVTSAETQYF

v_gene: TRBV11-2
abundance: -
j_gene: TRBJ1-3
d_gene: TRBD1
CDR3nt: TGTGCCAGCAGCTTCGACAGGGCCGGAAACACCATATATTTT
CDR3aa: CASSFDRAGNTIYF

v_gene: TRBV5-1
abundance: -
j_gene: TRBJ1-1
d_gene: -
CDR3nt: TGCGCCAGCAGCGCCCCAGGTGAGGGAAACACTGAAGCTTTCTTT
CDR3aa: CASSAPGEGNTEAFF

v_gene: TRBV25-1
abundance: -
j_gene: TRBJ2-1
d_gene: TRBD1
CDR3nt: TGTGCTACAGCAATCCTTGGACAGGGTGACAATGAGCAGTTCTTC
CDR3aa: CATAILGQGDNEQFF

v_gene: TRBV2
abundance: -
j_gene: TRBJ1-6
d_gene: TRBD1
CDR3nt: TGTGCCAGTACCCCGGGACAGGGAAATTCACCCCTCCACTTT
CDR3aa: CASTPGQGNSPLHF

v_gene: TRBV27
abundance: -
j_gene: TRBJ1-2
d_gene: TRBD1
CDR3nt: TGTGCCAGCAGCCCCTGGACAGGGGGGGACTATGGCTACACCTTC
CDR3aa: CASSPWTGGDYGYTF

v_gene: TRBV28
abundance: -
j_gene: TRBJ1-1
d_gene: TRBD1
CDR3nt: TGTGCCAGCAGACCGGACAGGACCAAGAACACTGAAGCTTTCTTT
CDR3aa: CASRPDRTKNTEAFF

v_gene: TRBV6-1
abundance: -
j_gene: TRBJ2-7
d_gene: -
CDR3nt: TGTGCCAGCAGTGAAGCGCAGACGGGGCAGTACTTC
CDR3aa: CASSEAQTGQYF

v_gene: TRBV21-1
abundance: -
j_gene: TRBJ2-2
d_gene: -
CDR3nt: TGTGCCAGCTTACCCAGAGAGTACGGGGAGCTGTTTTTT
CDR3aa: CASLPREYGELFF

v_gene: TRBV19
abundance: -
j_gene: TRBJ2-1
d_gene: -
CDR3nt: TGTGCCAGTAGTATGAACCGGGACGCAAGACTGTACAATGAGCAGTTCTTC
CDR3aa: CASSMNRDARLYNEQFF

v_gene: TRBV5-1
abundance: -
j_gene: TRBJ1-4
d_gene: TRBD1
CDR3nt: TGCGCCAGCAGTCAGACAGGGGACAATGAAAAACTGTTTTTT
CDR3aa: CASSQTGDNEKLFF

v_gene: TRBV2
abundance: -
j_gene: TRBJ2-3
d_gene: TRBD1
CDR3nt: TGTGCCAGCAAGGGGGACAGGGGCACAGATACGCAGTATTTT
CDR3aa: CASKGDRGTDTQYF

v_gene: TRBV15
abundance: -
j_gene: TRBJ1-1
d_gene: -
CDR3nt: TGTGCCACCAGCAGGCCACAGGACGGGACTGAAGCTTTCTTT
CDR3aa: CATSRPQDGTEAFF

v_gene: TRBV19
abundance: -
j_gene: TRBJ1-6
d_gene: -
CDR3nt: TGTGCCAGTAGGACAGTCGATAATTCACCCCTCCACTTT
CDR3aa: CASRTVDNSPLHF

v_gene: TRBV7-2
abundance: -
j_gene: TRBJ2-3
d_gene: -
CDR3nt: TGTGCCAGCAGCAACCGGGCCAGTGACGGGACGGATACGCAGTATTTT
CDR3aa: CASSNRASDGTDTQYF

v_gene: TRBV5-1
abundance: -
j_gene: TRBJ2-2
d_gene: TRBD1
CDR3nt: TGCGCCAGCAGCCTCACCGGGACAGGGGACACCGGGGAGCTGTTTTTT
CDR3aa: CASSLTGTGDTGELFF

v_gene: TRBV5-1
abundance: once
j_gene: TRBJ1-2
d_gene: -
CDR3nt: TGCGCCAGCAGCTTGGCGATTAACTATGGCTACACCTTC
CDR3aa: CASSLAINYGYTF

v_gene: TRBV7-2
abundance: -
j_gene: TRBJ2-1
d_gene: -
CDR3nt: TGTGCCAGCAGCTCGTGGGGAGGTTCCTACAATGAGCAGTTCTTC
CDR3aa: CASSSWGGSYNEQFF

v_gene: TRBV6-1
abundance: few
j_gene: TRBJ1-2
d_gene: TRBD1
CDR3nt: TGTGCCAGCAGGGCGGGACAGGGGAATGGCTACACCTTC
CDR3aa: CASRAGQGNGYTF

v_gene: TRBV19
abundance: -
j_gene: TRBJ1-5
d_gene: TRBD1
CDR3nt: TGTGCCAGTAGCCGACAGGGGGATAGTAATCAGCCCCAGCATTTT
CDR3aa: CASSRQGDSNQPQHF

v_gene: TRBV7-3
abundance: -
j_gene: TRBJ2-3
d_gene: -
CDR3nt: TGTGCCAGCAGCTTAGACAGAGCTAGCACAGATACGCAGTATTTT
CDR3aa: CASSLDRASTDTQYF

v_gene: TRBV7-3
abundance: -
j_gene: TRBJ1-2
d_gene: -
CDR3nt: TGTGCCAGCAGCTCCGGGACCGTCTATGGCTACACCTTC
CDR3aa: CASSSGTVYGYTF

v_gene: TRBV7-2
abundance: -
j_gene: TRBJ2-5
d_gene: -
CDR3nt: TGTGCCAGCAGCTTAATAAATAACCAAGAGACCCAGTACTTC
CDR3aa: CASSLINNQETQYF

v_gene: TRBV30
abundance: few
j_gene: TRBJ2-3
d_gene: -
CDR3nt: TGTGCCTGGATGATGAGGACTAGCACAGATACGCAGTATTTT
CDR3aa: CAWMMRTSTDTQYF

v_gene: TRBV11-3
abundance: -
j_gene: TRBJ2-1
d_gene: TRBD1
CDR3nt: TGTGCCAGCAGCTTAGATCCTGGACAGGGAGGAAACAATGAGCAGTTCTTC
CDR3aa: CASSLDPGQGGNNEQFF

v_gene: TRBV6-1
abundance: -
j_gene: TRBJ1-5
d_gene: -
CDR3nt: TGTGCCAGCAGTGAAGCCACAGGGATCGGCCAGCCCCAGCATTTT
CDR3aa: CASSEATGIGQPQHF

v_gene: TRBV18
abundance: -
j_gene: TRBJ1-1
d_gene: -
CDR3nt: TGTGCCAGCTCACCCCTCAGGGCGGAGAGCACTGAAGCTTTCTTT
CDR3aa: CASSPLRAESTEAFF

v_gene: TRBV4-1
abundance: once
j_gene: TRBJ2-1
d_gene: -
CDR3nt: TGCGCCAGCAGCCACGGGAATGAGCAGTTCTTC
CDR3aa: CASSHGNEQFF

v_gene: TRBV19
abundance: -
j_gene: TRBJ1-2
d_gene: -
CDR3nt: TGTGCCAGTAGTATCTGGGCAGGGATCGACTATGGCTACACCTTC
CDR3aa: CASSIWAGIDYGYTF

v_gene: TRBV7-6
abundance: -
j_gene: TRBJ2-7
d_gene: -
CDR3nt: TGTGCCAGCAGCTTAACAGGAGCCGAGCAGTACTTC
CDR3aa: CASSLTGAEQYF

v_gene: TRBV7-6
abundance: -
j_gene: TRBJ2-3
d_gene: TRBD1
CDR3nt: TGTGCCAGCAGCCCCCGACAGGGCCTCCTCCAGGTGGATACGCAGTATTTT
CDR3aa: CASSPRQGLLQVDTQYF

v_gene: TRBV18
abundance: once
j_gene: TRBJ1-4
d_gene: TRBD1
CDR3nt: TGTGCCAGCTCACCACAAGTCCGACAGGGAAGCTCTGAAAAACTGTTTTTT
CDR3aa: CASSPQVRQGSSEKLFF

v_gene: TRBV7-9
abundance: -
j_gene: TRBJ1-1
d_gene: -
CDR3nt: TGTGCCAGCAGCTTAGTAGGTGGGAACACTGAAGCTTTCTTT
CDR3aa: CASSLVGGNTEAFF

v_gene: TRBV7-3
abundance: -
j_gene: TRBJ2-5
d_gene: TRBD2
CDR3nt: TGTGCCAGCAGCTTCGGGACTAGCGGGTACCAAGAGACCCAGTACTTC
CDR3aa: CASSFGTSGYQETQYF

v_gene: TRBV5-4
abundance: -
j_gene: TRBJ2-1
d_gene: -
CDR3nt: TGTGCCAGCAGCCCTTTAGCGTGGGGAGGACCCTACAATGAGCAGTTCTTC
CDR3aa: CASSPLAWGGPYNEQFF

v_gene: TRBV6-5
abundance: -
j_gene: TRBJ2-7
d_gene: -
CDR3nt: TGTGCCAGCAGCGTTTCCCGGGAGCAGTCCTACGAGCAGTACTTC
CDR3aa: CASSVSREQSYEQYF

v_gene: TRBV4-1
abundance: -
j_gene: TRBJ1-5
d_gene: -
CDR3nt: TGCGCCAGCAGCTACCAACATACCCCGGGAAGCAATCAGCCCCAGCATTTT
CDR3aa: CASSYQHTPGSNQPQHF

v_gene: TRBV5-8
abundance: -
j_gene: TRBJ2-7
d_gene: -
CDR3nt: TGTGCCAGCAGCTCCAACTCCTACGAGCAGTACTTC
CDR3aa: CASSSNSYEQYF

v_gene: TRBV5-1
abundance: -
j_gene: TRBJ2-5
d_gene: -
CDR3nt: TGCGCCAGCAGGCCCCGACTAGAGCTAGAGACCCAGTACTTC
CDR3aa: CASRPRLELETQYF

v_gene: TRBV7-9
abundance: -
j_gene: TRBJ2-2
d_gene: TRBD1
CDR3nt: TGTGCCAGCAGCTCCGGGACAGAGAACACCGGGGAGCTGTTTTTT
CDR3aa: CASSSGTENTGELFF

v_gene: TRBV2
abundance: few
j_gene: TRBJ2-7
d_gene: -
CDR3nt: TGTGCCAGCGGGGGACCGCCCTACGAGCAGTACTTC
CDR3aa: CASGGPPYEQYF

v_gene: TRBV11-1
abundance: -
j_gene: TRBJ2-1
d_gene: TRBD1
CDR3nt: TGTGCCAGCAGCTTTACAGGGGACAGCTCCTACAATGAGCAGTTCTTC
CDR3aa: CASSFTGDSSYNEQFF

v_gene: TRBV28
abundance: once
j_gene: TRBJ2-5
d_gene: TRBD2
CDR3nt: TGTGCCAGCAGTTTACCCTCCACTAGCGGTTTACAGACCCAGTACTTC
CDR3aa: CASSLPSTSGLQTQYF

v_gene: TRBV6-1
abundance: once
j_gene: TRBJ1-5
d_gene: TRBD1
CDR3nt: TGTGCCAGCAGCCCCCAGGGGGGGCCCCAGCATTTT
CDR3aa: CASSPQGGPQHF

v_gene: TRBV27
abundance: -
j_gene: TRBJ2-7
d_gene: TRBD2
CDR3nt: TGTGCCAGCAGCGAGCGGGAGTATCAATACGAGCAGTACTTC
CDR3aa: CASSEREYQYEQYF

v_gene: TRBV7-8
abundance: -
j_gene: TRBJ2-1
d_gene: TRBD2
CDR3nt: TGTGCCAGCAGCGTCGTCTACAATAGCGGGGAGATTGAGCAGTTCTTC
CDR3aa: CASSVVYNSGEIEQFF